These T cell receptor beta chains were read from a single sample in a study of T cell clusters in autoimmune cytopenias. TCRdb re-called the multiplex PCR reads; every CDR3 protein appears as one record, without DNA. The table lists more than 4,500 distinct CDR3 sequences. The data were also submitted as part of a second study, on T cell repertoires in aging, cancer and after chemotherapy.

Source material: peripheral blood. Receptor source: a human donor in good health. CDR3s include the opening cysteine and the closing phenylalanine or tryptophan. Fields, in order: clone size, V gene, J gene, CDR3 protein. Some rows mark clone size as missing; the rest say once, few, many or name a class of expanded clone.

clone_size: medium-sized; v_call: TRBV29-1; j_call: TRBJ2-1; cdr3_aa: CSVDGPGNEQFF
clone_size: -; v_call: TRBV5-6; j_call: TRBJ2-7; cdr3_aa: CASSPPTGRSGYEQYF
clone_size: -; v_call: TRBV5-5; j_call: TRBJ1-1; cdr3_aa: CASSYRGVNTEAFF
clone_size: -; v_call: TRBV6-2/TRBV6-3; j_call: TRBJ2-1; cdr3_aa: CASSRRDRLGNEQFF
clone_size: -; v_call: TRBV27; j_call: TRBJ2-5; cdr3_aa: CASSLLGRGLGETQYF
clone_size: -; v_call: TRBV29-1; j_call: TRBJ1-2; cdr3_aa: CSVETGGVYGYTF
clone_size: medium-sized; v_call: TRBV29-1; j_call: TRBJ2-4; cdr3_aa: CSAETGTGKTKNIQYF
clone_size: -; v_call: TRBV30; j_call: TRBJ1-3; cdr3_aa: CAWTGANWGNTIYF
clone_size: -; v_call: TRBV30; j_call: TRBJ2-2; cdr3_aa: CAWSVLGTGELFF
clone_size: -; v_call: TRBV5-1; j_call: TRBJ2-2; cdr3_aa: CASRQLLGLPELFF
clone_size: -; v_call: TRBV12-3/TRBV12-4; j_call: TRBJ1-3; cdr3_aa: CASSLMGRGNTIYF
clone_size: -; v_call: TRBV7-4; j_call: TRBJ1-3; cdr3_aa: CASSFLPYRGHGNTIYF
clone_size: -; v_call: TRBV7-9; j_call: TRBJ1-6; cdr3_aa: CASSLYGVDSPLHF
clone_size: -; v_call: TRBV19; j_call: TRBJ2-1; cdr3_aa: CASSISGSRNEQFF
clone_size: -; v_call: TRBV7-9; j_call: TRBJ2-7; cdr3_aa: CASSLAGESHHSYEQYF
clone_size: -; v_call: TRBV19; j_call: TRBJ2-5; cdr3_aa: CASSHRQAQETQYF
clone_size: -; v_call: TRBV29-1; j_call: TRBJ2-7; cdr3_aa: CSVAPFRGSSYEQYF
clone_size: medium-sized; v_call: TRBV6-5; j_call: TRBJ2-7; cdr3_aa: CASSGTFFSGQYF